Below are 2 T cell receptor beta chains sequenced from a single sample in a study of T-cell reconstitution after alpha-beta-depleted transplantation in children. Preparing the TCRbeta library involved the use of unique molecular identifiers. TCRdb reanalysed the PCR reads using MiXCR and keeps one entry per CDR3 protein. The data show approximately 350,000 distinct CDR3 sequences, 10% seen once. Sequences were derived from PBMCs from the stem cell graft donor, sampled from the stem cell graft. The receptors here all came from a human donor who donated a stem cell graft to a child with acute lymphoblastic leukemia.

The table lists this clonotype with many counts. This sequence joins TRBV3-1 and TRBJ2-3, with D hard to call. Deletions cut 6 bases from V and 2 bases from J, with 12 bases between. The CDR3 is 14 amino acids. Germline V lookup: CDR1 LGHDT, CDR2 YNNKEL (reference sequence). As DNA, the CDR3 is TGTGCCAGCAGTCCATCTGGGTCCACAGATACGCAGTATTTT. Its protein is CASSPSGSTDTQYF.

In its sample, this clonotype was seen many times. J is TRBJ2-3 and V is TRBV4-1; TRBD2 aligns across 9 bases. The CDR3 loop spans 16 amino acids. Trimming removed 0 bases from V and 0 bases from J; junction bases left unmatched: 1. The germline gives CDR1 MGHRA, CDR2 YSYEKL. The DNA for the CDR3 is TGCGCCAGCAGCCAAGAGGGACTAGCCAGCACAGATACGCAGTATTTT. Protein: CASSQEGLASTDTQYF.